These 5 T cell receptor beta chains were all obtained from the same sample, sequenced in a study of cytomegalovirus exposure and HLA in healthy donors (dated by TCRdb to 2015 to 2018). The protocol used for the library was the immunoSEQ multiplex PCR assay. A mixture of 60 forward primers for TCR Vbeta segments and 13 reverse primers for TCR Jbeta segments was used in the multiplex PCR. In TCRdb, the immuneACCESS table is reduced to in-frame sequences with V and J assigned. These tables do not hold every clone; where another copy was compared, an unresolved V gene accounts for under half, and the others remain unexplained. The sample contains 170,000 or so clones, around 77% of them found a single time. Under 2.5% of the sample is held by the ten biggest clonotypes. Sample: PBMCs. The receptors here all came from a man in his sixties in good health and CMV-seronegative.

Only a few counts were recorded for this clone. The gene calls are TRBV7-2 and TRBJ2-1; no definite D call. The ends were cut back, 5 bases at V and 0 bases at J, with 5 bases in the middle. The germline CDR1 and CDR2 sequences are SGHTA and FQGNSA. The length of the CDR3 is 13 residues. CDR3 residues: CASSPNSYNEQFF. CDR3 bases: TGTGCCAGCAGCCCAAACTCCTACAATGAGCAGTTCTTC.

V is TRBV6-5 and J is TRBJ1-6; D might be TRBD1 (6 bases). Germline V gives CDR1 MNHEY, CDR2 SVGAGI. The length of the CDR3 is 13 residues. V lost 6 bases to trimming and J lost 8 bases, with 11 bases between them. The CDR3 spells CASRHRDDSPLHF. CDR3 DNA sequence: TGTGCCAGCAGACACAGGGACGATTCACCCCTCCACTTT.

The genes are TRBV19 and TRBJ2-5, with D perhaps matching TRBD2 (5 bases). This CDR3 contains 15 residues. Germline V gene lookup returns CDR1 LNHDA and CDR2 SQIVND (reference sequence). Trimming removed 3 bases at V and 4 bases at J, with 15 bases between. CDR3 amino acids: CASSIPLNGVETQYF. In DNA, the CDR3 is TGTGCCAGTAGTATTCCCCTGAACGGGGTAGAGACCCAGTACTTC.

The chain carries TRBV7-8 and TRBJ1-1, with 8 bases that match TRBD1. J gave up 1 base and V 1 base, and 5 bases lay outside the gene matches. The CDR3 spans 16 residues. Germline CDR1 is SGHVS and CDR2 is FQNEAQ. Written as DNA, the CDR3 is TGTGCCAGCAGCTTAGGAAGGGACAGGAGGAACACTGAAGCTTTCTTT. This gives the protein CASSLGRDRRNTEAFF. Complete variable domain (other parts from reference TRBV7-8 and TRBJ1-1): GAGVSQSPRYKVAKRGQDVALRCDPISGHVSLFWYQQALGQGPEFLTYFQNEAQLDKSGLPSDRFFAERPEGSVSTLKIQRTQQEDSAVYLCASSLGRDRRNTEAFFGQGTRLTVV.

This clone was found a few times. The chain carries TRBV19 and TRBJ1-4; the match to TRBD1 covers 8 bases. Germline CDR1 and CDR2: LNHDA and SQIVND (reference sequence). CDR3 size: 17 residues. Trimming at V came to 6 bases and at J to 0 bases, leaving 9 bases not matched to a gene. CDR3 in DNA: TGTGCCAGTAGACCGACAGGGGCAGGGGCAACTAATGAAAAACTGTTTTTT. It is translated as CASRPTGAGATNEKLFF.